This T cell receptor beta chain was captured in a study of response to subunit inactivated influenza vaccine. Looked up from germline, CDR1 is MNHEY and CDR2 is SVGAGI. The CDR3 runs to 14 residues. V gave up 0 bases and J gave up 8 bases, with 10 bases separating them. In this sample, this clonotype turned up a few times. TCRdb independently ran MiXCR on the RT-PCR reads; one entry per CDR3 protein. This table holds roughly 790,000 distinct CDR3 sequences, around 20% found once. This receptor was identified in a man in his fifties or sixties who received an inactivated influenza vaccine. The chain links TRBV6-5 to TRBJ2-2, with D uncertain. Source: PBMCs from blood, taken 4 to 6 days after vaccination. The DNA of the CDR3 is TGTGCCAGCAGTTACTCATGGCGCGCTGGGGAGCTGTTTTTT. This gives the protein CASSYSWRAGELFF.